This T cell receptor beta chain was sequenced for a study of high-grade serous ovarian cancer treatment subgroups. Across the study: On average, roughly 14,000 reads and 7,000 to 8,500 unique TCR beta rearrangements were obtained per sample.

Tumor samples were obtained before definitive surgery or chemotherapy. Using immunoSEQ multiplex PCR, the repertoire was profiled, and TCRdb retains in-frame clones only, with some absent. The table lists 10,000 or so clones, 68% of them singletons. V lost 0 bases and J lost 5, with 22 bases in between. CDR3 size: 18 residues. Germline V CDR1 and CDR2: SGHTS, YDEGEE. General study findings and limits: These tumor repertoires lack spatial information from bulk sequencing. Repertoire similarity ranged about 0.11 to 0.8 between tumors of one patient.

About this clone itself: The antigen is undetermined.

This clonotype was sampled from a human donor with high-grade serous ovarian cancer. The specimen sequenced was tumor tissue. V gene TRBV5-8 combines with J gene TRBJ2-3, with D unclear. CDR3 region: CASSLGMEQSRIGDTQYF. CDR3 coding DNA: TGTGCCAGCAGCTTGGGGATGGAGCAGTCGAGAATTGGAGATACGCAGTATTTT.